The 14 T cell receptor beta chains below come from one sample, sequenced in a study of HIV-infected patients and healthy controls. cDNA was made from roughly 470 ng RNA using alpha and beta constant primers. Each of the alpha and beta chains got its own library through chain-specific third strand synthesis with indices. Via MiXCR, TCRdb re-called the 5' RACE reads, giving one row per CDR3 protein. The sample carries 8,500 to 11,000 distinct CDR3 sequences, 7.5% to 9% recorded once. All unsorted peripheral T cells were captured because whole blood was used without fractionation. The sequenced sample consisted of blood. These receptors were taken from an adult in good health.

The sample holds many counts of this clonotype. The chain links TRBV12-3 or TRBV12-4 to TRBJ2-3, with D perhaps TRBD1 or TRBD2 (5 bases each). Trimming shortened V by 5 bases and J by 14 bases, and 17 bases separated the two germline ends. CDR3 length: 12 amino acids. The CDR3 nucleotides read TGTGCCAGCAGTACTGGGACCCCACCCCGGTATTTT. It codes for CASSTGTPPRYF.

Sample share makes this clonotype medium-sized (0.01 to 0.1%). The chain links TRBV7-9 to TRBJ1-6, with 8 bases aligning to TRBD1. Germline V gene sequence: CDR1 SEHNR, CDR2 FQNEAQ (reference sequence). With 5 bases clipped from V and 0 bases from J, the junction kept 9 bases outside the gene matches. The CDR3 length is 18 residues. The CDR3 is CASSHPRQGSSYNSPLHF. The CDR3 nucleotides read TGTGCCAGCAGCCACCCCCGACAGGGGAGCTCCTATAATTCACCCCTCCACTTT.

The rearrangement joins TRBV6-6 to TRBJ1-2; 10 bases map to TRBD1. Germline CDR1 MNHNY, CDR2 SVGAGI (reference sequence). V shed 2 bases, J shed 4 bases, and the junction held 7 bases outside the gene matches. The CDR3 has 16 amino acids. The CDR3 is CASSYPGQGRSYGYTF. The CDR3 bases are TGTGCCAGCAGTTACCCGGGACAGGGGCGATCCTATGGCTACACCTTC.

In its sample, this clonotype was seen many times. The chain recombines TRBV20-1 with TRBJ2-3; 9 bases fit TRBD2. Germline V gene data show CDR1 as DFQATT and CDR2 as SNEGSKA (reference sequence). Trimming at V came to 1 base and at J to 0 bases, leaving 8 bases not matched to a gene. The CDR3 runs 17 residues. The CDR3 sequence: CSARAVGSGGSTDTQYF. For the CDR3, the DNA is TGCAGTGCTAGAGCAGTCGGGAGCGGGGGGAGCACAGATACGCAGTATTTT.

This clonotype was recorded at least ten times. DNA of the CDR3: TGTGCCATCAGTGAGTCGGGACAGGGCGGCAATCAGCCCCAGCATTTT. This translates into CAISESGQGGNQPQHF. The rearrangement joins TRBV10-3 to TRBJ1-5; 9 bases agree with TRBD1. CDR1 and CDR2 from the germline V gene are ENHRY and SYGVKD. V was pared by 0 bases and J by 2 bases, with 2 bases of the junction left unmatched. This CDR3 comprises 16 residues.

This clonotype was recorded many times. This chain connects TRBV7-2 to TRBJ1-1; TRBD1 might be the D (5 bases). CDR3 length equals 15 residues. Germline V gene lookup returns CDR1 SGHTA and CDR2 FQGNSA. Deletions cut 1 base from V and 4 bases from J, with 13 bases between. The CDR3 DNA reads TGTGCCAGCAGCTTAGTGGAGGGGATCGGCACTGAAGCTTTCTTT. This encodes CASSLVEGIGTEAFF.

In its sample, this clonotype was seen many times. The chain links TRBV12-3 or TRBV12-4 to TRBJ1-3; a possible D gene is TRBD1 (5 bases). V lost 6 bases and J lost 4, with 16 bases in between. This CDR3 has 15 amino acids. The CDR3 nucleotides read TGTGCCAGCAGACCTCTCGGGGGTTCAGGAAACACCATATATTTT. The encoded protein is CASRPLGGSGNTIYF.

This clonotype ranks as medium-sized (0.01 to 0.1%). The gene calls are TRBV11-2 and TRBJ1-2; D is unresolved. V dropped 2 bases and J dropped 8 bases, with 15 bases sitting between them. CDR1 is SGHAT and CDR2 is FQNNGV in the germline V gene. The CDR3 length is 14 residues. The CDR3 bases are TGTGCCAGCAGCTTACCGCCCGCGGCGCGGGGCTACACCTTC. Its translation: CASSLPPAARGYTF.

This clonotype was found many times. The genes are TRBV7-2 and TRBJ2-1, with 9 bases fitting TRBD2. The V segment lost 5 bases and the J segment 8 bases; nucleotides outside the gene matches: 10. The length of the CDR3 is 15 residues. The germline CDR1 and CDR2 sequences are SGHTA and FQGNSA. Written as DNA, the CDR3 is TGTGCCAGCAGCCGCGGGGGGGCCATTGTCGATGAGCAGTTCTTC. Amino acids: CASSRGGAIVDEQFF. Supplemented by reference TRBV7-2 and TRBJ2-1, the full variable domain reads GAGVSQSPSNKVTEKGKDVELRCDPISGHTALYWYRQSLGQGLEFLIYFQGNSAPDKSGLPSDRFSAERTGGSVSTLTIQRTQQEDSAVYLCASSRGGAIVDEQFFGPGTRLTVL.

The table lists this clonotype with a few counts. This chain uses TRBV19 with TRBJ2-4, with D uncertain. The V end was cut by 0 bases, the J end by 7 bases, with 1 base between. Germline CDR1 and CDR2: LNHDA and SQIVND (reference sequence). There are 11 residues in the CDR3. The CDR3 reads CASSIENIQYF. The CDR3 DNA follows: TGTGCCAGTAGTATAGAGAACATTCAGTACTTC.

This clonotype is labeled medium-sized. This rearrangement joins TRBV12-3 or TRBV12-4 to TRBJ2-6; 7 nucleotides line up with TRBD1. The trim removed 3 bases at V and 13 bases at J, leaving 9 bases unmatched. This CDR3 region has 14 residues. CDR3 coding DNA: TGTGCCAGCAGTTTGGCCGGGACAGCAAGGGTCCTGACTTTC. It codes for CASSLAGTARVLTF.

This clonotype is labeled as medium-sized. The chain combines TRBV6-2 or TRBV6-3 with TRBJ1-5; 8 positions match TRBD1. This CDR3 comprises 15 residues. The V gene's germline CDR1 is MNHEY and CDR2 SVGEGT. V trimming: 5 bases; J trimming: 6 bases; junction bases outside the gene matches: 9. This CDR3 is CASSKIRGPVQPQHF. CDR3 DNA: TGTGCCAGCAGTAAAATCAGGGGGCCCGTTCAGCCCCAGCATTTT.

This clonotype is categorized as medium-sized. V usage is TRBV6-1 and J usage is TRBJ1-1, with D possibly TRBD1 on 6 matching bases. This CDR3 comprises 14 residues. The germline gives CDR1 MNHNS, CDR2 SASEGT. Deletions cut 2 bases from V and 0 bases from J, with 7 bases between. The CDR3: CASSENRVNTEAFF. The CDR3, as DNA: TGTGCCAGCAGTGAAAACAGGGTGAACACTGAAGCTTTCTTT.

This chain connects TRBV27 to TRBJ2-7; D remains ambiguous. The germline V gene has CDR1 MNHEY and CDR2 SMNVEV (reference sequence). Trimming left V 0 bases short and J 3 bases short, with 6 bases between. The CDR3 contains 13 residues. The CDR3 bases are TGTGCCAGCAGTTTATCGCCAGGCTACGAGCAGTACTTC. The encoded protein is CASSLSPGYEQYF.